This T cell receptor (beta chain) was identified in a study of blood T cell repertoires in COVID-19. As for the study in general: Specimens from acute and convalescent COVID-19 originated in the United States, Italy and Spain. T cells, B-cell-depleted T cells, or PBMCs provided the cDNA or gDNA that served as material.

Turning to this clone: Other DNA sequences from this sample encode an identical CDR3 as well.

Source study methods: Quantification of nucleated cells was approximated via reference gene primer amplification. Assay used: immunoSEQ multiplex PCR; TCRdb lists only in-frame clones, some missing. V and J calls and clone size are those listed in that table; D and trimming were worked out from the DNA. Among 200,000 or so clones, approximately 91% were seen once, and the ten largest hold about 2%. CDR3 size: 15 residues. After removal of 0 bases from V and 0 bases from J, the junction contained 0 bases not matched to a gene. Germline V gene lookup returns CDR1 SGHRS and CDR2 YFSETQ. The receptor was derived from a man between 65 and 85 years old with active or convalescent COVID-19. Sequenced input: peripheral blood. The chain carries TRBV5-1 and TRBJ2-1, with TRBD1 matching 7 bases. CDR3 DNA: TGCGCCAGCAGCTTGGGGGACAGCTCCTACAATGAGCAGTTCTTC. This encodes CASSLGDSSYNEQFF. Variable domain in full (rest from reference TRBV5-1 and TRBJ2-1): KAGVTQTPRYLIKTRGQQVTLSCSPISGHRSVSWYQQTPGQGLQFLFEYFSETQRNKGNFPGRFSGRQFSNSRSEMNVSTLELGDSALYLCASSLGDSSYNEQFFGPGTRLTVL.